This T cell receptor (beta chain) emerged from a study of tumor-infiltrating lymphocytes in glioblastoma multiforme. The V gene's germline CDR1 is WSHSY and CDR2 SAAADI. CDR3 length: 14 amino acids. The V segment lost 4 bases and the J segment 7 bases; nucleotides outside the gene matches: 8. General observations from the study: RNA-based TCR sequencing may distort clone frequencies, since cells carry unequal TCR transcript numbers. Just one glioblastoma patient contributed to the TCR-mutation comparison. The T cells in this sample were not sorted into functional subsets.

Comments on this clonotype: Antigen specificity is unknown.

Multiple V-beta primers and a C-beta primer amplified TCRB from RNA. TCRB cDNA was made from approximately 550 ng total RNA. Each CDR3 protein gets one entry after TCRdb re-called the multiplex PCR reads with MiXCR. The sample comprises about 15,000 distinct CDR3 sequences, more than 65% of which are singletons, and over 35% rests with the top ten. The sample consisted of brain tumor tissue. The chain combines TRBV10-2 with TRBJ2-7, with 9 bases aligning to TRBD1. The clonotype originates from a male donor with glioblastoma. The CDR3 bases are TGCGCCAGCAGTGCCAGGGACAGGGCTCGGGAGCAGTACTTC. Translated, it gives CASSARDRAREQYF.